A single sample is the source of the 4 T cell receptor beta chains below, sequenced in a study of blood T cell repertoires in COVID-19. Sequencing used immunoSEQ multiplex PCR; TCRdb keeps in-frame clones, though not all of them. The table lists around 100,000 clones, around 86% of them singletons, with approximately 7.9% in the top ten. The sequencing input was peripheral blood. Every receptor here comes from a man aged 70 or older with acute or convalescent COVID-19.

V gene TRBV12-3 or TRBV12-4 combines with J gene TRBJ1-5, with D hard to call. This CDR3 region has 13 residues. The V gene lost 6 bases and the J gene lost 4 bases, with 10 bases spanning the gap. For the CDR3, the DNA is TGTGCCAGCAGCTCTGACGGGAATCAGCCCCAGCATTTT. This codes for CASSSDGNQPQHF.

V gene TRBV5-6 combines with J gene TRBJ1-5; 7 bases align to TRBD1. J was trimmed by 1 base and V by 5 bases; bases with no gene match: 6. The germline CDR1 and CDR2 sequences are SGHDT and YYEEEE. The CDR3 consists of 15 residues. This chain's CDR3 is CASSAQGISNQPQHF. DNA for the CDR3: TGTGCCAGCAGTGCACAGGGGATCAGCAATCAGCCCCAGCATTTT.

This clone was seen just once. This chain uses TRBV11-2 with TRBJ1-1; no reliable D call. The CDR3 contains 15 residues. V was shortened by 1 base and J by 4 bases, with 13 bases between the two germline ends. Germline-derived CDR1 and CDR2 are SGHAT and FQNNGV. This CDR3 reads CASSLAAAVGTEAFF. The DNA of the CDR3 is TGTGCCAGCAGCTTAGCGGCAGCGGTGGGCACTGAAGCTTTCTTT.

This chain uses TRBV6-5 with TRBJ1-5, with 12 nucleotides matching TRBD1. The V gene end was trimmed by 7 bases and the J gene end by 9 bases; junction bases not matched to a gene: 10. The CDR3 consists of 15 residues. Per the germline V gene, CDR1 is MNHEY and CDR2 is SVGAGI. This chain's CDR3 is CASIEPGQGARPQHF. CDR3 DNA sequence: TGTGCCAGCATAGAACCGGGACAGGGGGCTCGGCCCCAGCATTTT.